Included here is one T cell receptor (beta chain) sequence, with context. Per the study methods: Amplification of reference gene primers provided the estimated nucleated cell counts. Only in-frame clones appear in the TCRdb table, and some are missing; sequencing was by immunoSEQ multiplex PCR. The DNA gave D and trimming, while V, J and clone size come from that table. The table records more than 250,000 clones, 70% to 90% of them present only once. This entry belongs to a study of blood T cell repertoires in COVID-19. Across the study: Sites across the United States, Italy and Spain contributed samples from acute and convalescent COVID-19. T cells, B-cell-depleted T cells, or PBMCs supplied cDNA or gDNA.

Participant-given clinical history determined each cohort assignment. Sequencing was performed on PBMCs or T cells enriched from blood (not recorded which). The source is a woman between 40 and 50 years old with acute COVID-19.

CDR3 region: CASSSGTGGTEAFF. Here the CDR3 DNA reads TGCGCCAGCAGCTCCGGGACAGGGGGAACTGAAGCTTTCTTT. This chain joins TRBV5-1 and TRBJ1-1; 11 nucleotides align to TRBD1. The CDR3 is made up of 14 amino acids. Trimming cost V 3 bases and J 5 bases; bases outside gene matches: 3. Germline CDR1 is SGHRS and CDR2 is YFSETQ. The full variable domain, its missing parts supplied by reference TRBV5-1 and TRBJ1-1, is KAGVTQTPRYLIKTRGQQVTLSCSPISGHRSVSWYQQTPGQGLQFLFEYFSETQRNKGNFPGRFSGRQFSNSRSEMNVSTLELGDSALYLCASSSGTGGTEAFFGQGTRLTVV.